Listed below are T cell receptor beta chains from one sample, sequenced in a study of T cell responses to AZD1222 COVID-19 vaccine. Only in-frame clones appear in the TCRdb table, and some are missing; sequencing was by immunoSEQ multiplex PCR. The sample holds about 130,000 clones, around nine tenths seen once. The sequenced sample was peripheral blood, obtained on day 0 of AZD1222 vaccination. The origin of the receptors is an adult in good health. The CDR3 runs from the conserved cysteine through the conserved F or W. Size tells how often a clone was seen (once, few, many) or the class of an expanded clone, and some rows leave it out.

v_gene	abundance	j_gene	CDR3aa
TRBV7-9	.	TRBJ2-3	CASSPRGSRTDTQYF
TRBV2	.	TRBJ2-1	CASSDEGQASNEQFF
TRBV10-3	.	TRBJ2-1	CAISESGNGREQFF
TRBV5-1	.	TRBJ1-2	CASSGRSQGGYGYTF
TRBV5-1	few	TRBJ1-1	CASSLAGPTPNTEAFF
TRBV7-2	.	TRBJ2-1	CASSHGTSGRRLGNEQFF
TRBV30	.	TRBJ2-7	CAWSLLGDEQYF
TRBV19	.	TRBJ1-5	CASRNGGGTHQPQHF
TRBV24-1	.	TRBJ2-2	CATSDADSYTGELFF
TRBV29-1	.	TRBJ1-2	CSVEKGTYGYTF
TRBV2	.	TRBJ2-4	CASRGRQGANQLTQYF
TRBV27	.	TRBJ2-1	CASSLLSRLAGGQNEQFF
TRBV6-4	.	TRBJ2-7	CASSVRSGDVYEQYF
TRBV7-8	once	TRBJ2-2	CASSSTSGGITGELFF
TRBV27	.	TRBJ1-2	CASSSSPPVYGYTF
TRBV5-1	.	TRBJ1-2	CASSLEGDRDYGYTF
TRBV5-1	.	TRBJ1-1	CASSQDRGNTEAFF
TRBV3-1/TRBV3-2	.	TRBJ2-7	CASSRTGTNYEQYF
TRBV19	.	TRBJ1-2	CASSIGQGAHGYTF
TRBV10-3	once	TRBJ2-5	CAISESEETQYF
TRBV11-2	.	TRBJ1-1	CASSLVLGFGDKAFF
TRBV9	.	TRBJ2-2	CASSVRVDTGELFF
TRBV7-2	.	TRBJ1-6	CASSTLGTGSNSPLHF
TRBV11-2	.	TRBJ2-7	CASSFGTGSHEQYF
TRBV19	.	TRBJ1-4	CASSIGDRATNEKLFF
TRBV19	.	TRBJ1-5	CASSMDRVRQPQHF
TRBV18	.	TRBJ2-5	CASSPGETQYF
TRBV5-4	.	TRBJ2-4	CASSFKGIDIQYF
TRBV6-5	.	TRBJ2-1	CASGMTGGYEQFF
TRBV18	.	TRBJ2-7	CASSPRQGLNYEQYF
TRBV2	.	TRBJ2-1	CASSGGLRGLSYNEQFF
TRBV19	.	TRBJ1-5	CASSIGAPVRNQPQHF
TRBV6-1	few	TRBJ1-1	CASSEGSTEAFF
TRBV6-1	.	TRBJ1-4	CASRDSNEKLFF
TRBV12-3/TRBV12-4	.	TRBJ1-3	CASSLGGNTIYF
TRBV3-1/TRBV3-2	.	TRBJ2-7	CASSQVGYEQYF
TRBV19	.	TRBJ1-4	CASSKGQINEKLFF
TRBV7-8	.	TRBJ2-1	CASSLGIGTARGEQFF
TRBV7-2	once	TRBJ2-5	CATGTGIKETQYF
TRBV4-1	.	TRBJ1-1	CASSPLGGYTEAFF
TRBV29-1	once	TRBJ2-3	CSVGSLGGNTQYF
TRBV11-2	few	TRBJ2-7	CASSPGRGAYEQYF
TRBV2	.	TRBJ2-7	CASTVGGSRSYEQYF
TRBV12-3/TRBV12-4	.	TRBJ2-5	CASSLGGRTQYF
TRBV5-1	.	TRBJ2-3	CASSLGFGPDTQYF
TRBV6-5	.	TRBJ2-3	CASSSPRLGTDTQYF
TRBV5-4	once	TRBJ2-7	CASSPVSGRADHEQYF
TRBV5-8	.	TRBJ2-7	CASSHSGRAAYSYEQYF
TRBV14	.	TRBJ2-3	CASSRRQSRNTDTQYF
TRBV19	once	TRBJ1-2	CASRGVGTDYGYTF
TRBV30	.	TRBJ1-2	CAWSGGLGRYGYTF